This T cell receptor beta chain was retrieved from a study of beta chain features in type 1 diabetes (dated by TCRdb to the late 2010s). Describing the broader study: Patients and healthy donors did not differ in mean age, gender distribution, total cell number or subset yield. Whereas all 30 or so donors provided naive and central memory subsets, regulatory and stem cell-like memory subsets were isolated from just 8 patients and about 8 healthy donors. A total of roughly 99 million sorted cells were examined across all samples, and the number of cells per subset was strongly correlated with RNA yield. The study compared TCRB repertoires of sorted circulating CD4+ T cell subsets between recently diagnosed type 1 diabetes patients and matched healthy donors. What the research found in general, with its limitations: PCR may preferentially amplify shorter templates, but because patient and control samples were amplified and corrected together, any resulting skew would affect both groups equally. HLA sub-analyses involved small numbers of individuals, so any influence of HLA type on TCRB rearrangement remained unresolved. Because cDNA was sequenced instead of genomic DNA, highly expressing activated cells could be over-represented, though the groups showed no difference in activation or CD3 levels. A moderate but significant shortening of TCRB CDR3 length was observed in type 1 diabetes patients in all four CD4+ subsets. At VDJ recombination sites, type 1 diabetes patients had fewer insertions and more deleted nucleotides, which implies abnormalities in thymic rearrangement. Naive, central memory and regulatory TCRB repertoires appeared to be more similar among patients than among healthy donors.

A word on this clone: Its specific antigen is unknown. Within one base of it there is no much larger clone, and no base qualities were kept.

Each donor gave one peripheral blood draw, averaging approximately 110 mL, which was collected into heparinised tubes. A BD FACSAria II and a panel including CD45RO, CCR7, CD25, CD127, CD95 and CD27 were used to sort naive, central memory, regulatory and stem cell-like memory CD4+ T cells. A purity above 95% was achieved for all sorted populations. PBMCs were separated immediately by Lymphoprep density gradient centrifugation and were stained directly, without being cultured. So that batch effects would be minimized, each experiment stained and sorted samples in pairs, pairing one healthy donor with one patient. From cysteine to phenylalanine, the CDR3 is 12 amino acids long. The CDR3 DNA has 36 bases and is translated from base 1. The germline V gene (reference sequence) gives CDR1 as LNHDA and CDR2 as SQIVND. Cut back by 5 bases and 6 bases, the V and J ends lie 9 bases apart. The entire amount of isolated RNA was reverse transcribed using the High Capacity cDNA Reverse Transcription Kit, so the sequenced TCRB transcripts were expressed ones. Deep immunoSEQ sequencing was applied to naive, central memory and regulatory T cell samples, giving an average of roughly 3.5 million total reads per sample. After sorted cells were lysed in RLT buffer, RNA was extracted with DNase-treated RNeasy Micro or Mini kits, with the choice depending on cell number. Each cell subset was processed on its own to prevent cross-contamination, while patient and healthy donor samples were processed together. Using the immunoSEQ multiplex PCR, TCRB sequences were amplified from cDNA into 87-bp fragments spanning the CDR3 region. The amplicons were sequenced using the Illumina HiSeq platform. Per the source publication's procedure: Synthetic template baselines were used to correct PCR bias computationally, reads within Hamming distance 2 were collapsed together, and singletons that could not be merged were discarded. By aligning reads against IMGT, V, D and J genes, CDR3 length, and insertions or deletions at six rearrangement sites were assigned. Within each subset, clonotype counts were normalized to the number of sorted cells before true diversity and Gini coefficients were calculated with the tcR R package. The overlap coefficient, calculated on TCRB nucleotide sequences, was used to quantify repertoire sharing. As a proxy for the pre-selection repertoire, out-of-frame TCRB sequences from naive cells were analyzed. The immuneACCESS repertoire file appears here via TCRdb, limited to in-frame rearrangements. These files lack a portion of the clones; in checked studies, under half of the deficit traces to unresolved V genes, and the cause of the others is not known. V, J and clone size are taken as reported in that table, and D and trimming were inferred from the DNA itself. For this sample there are about 250,000 clones; roughly an eighth appear just once. About 0.027% of the sample is taken by the ten largest.

The sequenced sample consisted of naive CD4+ T cells from blood. The sample's cell subset or site label, in plain terms: true naive CD4+ T cells. This TCR was recovered from a woman aged 40 to 55 in good health. This sequence uses TRBV19 and TRBJ2-3; the D gene is unclear. The DNA sequence reads TGTGCCAGTAGTTTGGGCTGGGATACGCAGTATTTT. It codes for CASSLGWDTQYF.